Each of the 25 T cell receptor beta chains below was sequenced from the same sample in a study of blood T cell repertoires in COVID-19. Generated by immunoSEQ multiplex PCR, the TCRdb table keeps only in-frame clones and is missing some. This table has 150,000 to 200,000 clones, 86% appearing once. Sequencing used peripheral blood. These receptors were obtained from a woman aged 60 to 75 with COVID-19, enrolled during active disease.

The chain joins TRBV6-7 to TRBJ1-6; 7 nucleotides align to TRBD1. TRBV6-7 is an ORF, and what it does is uncertain. The CDR3 totals 15 residues. V dropped 2 bases and J dropped 9; count of bases not matched to a gene: 7. This chain's CDR3 is CASSYPDREVSPLHF. The CDR3 DNA follows: TGTGCCAGCAGTTACCCAGACAGGGAAGTTTCACCCCTCCACTTT.

This clone was seen once. The chain has TRBV2 and TRBJ2-7; TRBD1 aligns across 7 bases. The CDR3 consists of 14 residues. Germline V CDR1 and CDR2: SNHLY, FYNNEI. V shed 7 bases, J shed 2 bases, and the junction held 8 bases outside the gene matches. The CDR3 spells CASTRQGSTYEQYF. CDR3 DNA sequence: TGTGCCAGCACCCGACAGGGATCGACCTACGAGCAGTACTTC.

This chain connects TRBV9 to TRBJ2-1; 7 bases are a match to TRBD1. Trimming at V came to 5 bases and at J to 6 bases, leaving 5 bases not matched to a gene. Germline assignment: CDR1 SGDLS and CDR2 YYNGEE. The CDR3 extends over 13 amino acids. CDR3 DNA: TGTGCCAGCAGAGGGCCAGGGGGCAATGAGCAGTTCTTC. It codes for CASRGPGGNEQFF.

This clone was recorded once. The J gene is TRBJ2-3, the V gene TRBV30; D perhaps matches TRBD1 (6 bases). The CDR3 is 13 residues long. Trimming removed 4 bases at V and 6 bases at J, with 14 bases between. Germline CDR1 is GTSNPN and CDR2 is SVGIG (reference sequence). The CDR3 coding sequence is TGTGCCTGGATTCGAAACAGGGATGATACGCAGTATTTT. Translating gives CAWIRNRDDTQYF.

The rearrangement uses TRBV27 and TRBJ1-2; 7 bases map to TRBD1. The CDR3 covers 17 residues. Per the germline V gene, CDR1 is MNHEY and CDR2 is SMNVEV (reference sequence). V was pared by 0 bases and J by 5 bases, with 12 bases of the junction left unmatched. DNA of the CDR3: TGTGCCAGCAGTTTATCGGGGCAATTTCCGGGACAGTATGGCTACACCTTC. It specifies CASSLSGQFPGQYGYTF.

The V call is TRBV7-2, the J call TRBJ1-4; D unclear. V lost 2 bases, J lost 0 bases, and 4 bases lay in between. Germline V gene sequence: CDR1 SGHTA, CDR2 FQGNSA. The CDR3 sequence is 14 residues long. This CDR3 is CASSLRATNEKLFF. The DNA of the CDR3 is TGTGCCAGCAGCTTACGGGCAACTAATGAAAAACTGTTTTTT.

The chain joins TRBV7-3 to TRBJ2-2; no clear D. This CDR3 spans 12 amino acids. CDR1 SGHTA and CDR2 FQGTGA come from the germline V gene. Trimming removed 9 bases at V and 1 base at J, with 6 bases between. CDR3 protein: CASQENTGELFF. The CDR3 DNA reads TGTGCCAGTCAGGAGAACACCGGGGAGCTGTTTTTT.

Only a few counts were recorded for this clone. Here the CDR3 DNA reads TGTGCCAGCAGCTTAACCCGTAGCTTTTATAATTCACCCCTCCACTTT. As protein: CASSLTRSFYNSPLHF. The chain has TRBV7-2 and TRBJ1-6; D not certain. CDR1 and CDR2 from the germline V gene are SGHTA and FQGNSA. There are 16 residues in the CDR3. V lost 2 bases to trimming and J lost 4 bases, with 12 bases between them.

The CDR3 DNA reads TGTGCCAGCAGCGTAGGCCGGGAATTTAACACAGATACGCAGTATTTT. This gives the protein CASSVGREFNTDTQYF. The chain combines TRBV5-8 with TRBJ2-3; tentative D call: TRBD2 (5 bases). Germline CDR1 reads SGHTS; CDR2 reads YDEGEE. The CDR3 covers 16 residues. Deletions cut 4 bases from V and 2 bases from J, with 17 bases between.

The table lists this clone with a count of one. The chain employs TRBV5-4 and TRBJ1-6; 9 bases match TRBD1. Germline-derived CDR1 and CDR2 are SGHNT and YYREEE (reference sequence). Trimming cost V 4 bases and J 7 bases; bases outside gene matches: 15. CDR3 length: 18 residues. The CDR3 DNA sequence: TGTGCCAGCAGCGGAGTTCCGGGACAGGGCCCCGGGAATTCACCCCTCCACTTT. It is translated as CASSGVPGQGPGNSPLHF.

The chain recombines TRBV4-1 with TRBJ2-5; D might be TRBD2 (5 bases). Germline CDR1 MGHRA, CDR2 YSYEKL. V lost 1 base to trimming and J lost 4 bases, with 13 bases between them. The CDR3 sequence is 15 residues long. Written as DNA, the CDR3 is TGCGCCAGCAGCCAAGGGTTGCTAGCTCGAGAGACCCAGTACTTC. It codes for CASSQGLLARETQYF.

With regard to this clone: The sample contains more than one DNA sequence encoding this CDR3. This chain uses TRBV27 with TRBJ2-3; D is uncertain. V lost 6 bases, J lost 2 bases, and 6 bases lay in between. This CDR3 contains 12 residues. Germline assignment: CDR1 MNHEY and CDR2 SMNVEV (reference sequence). CDR3 sequence (DNA): TGTGCCAGCAGCCGGTACACAGATACGCAGTATTTT. Residues: CASSRYTDTQYF.

The rearrangement links TRBV5-4 to TRBJ2-7; 10 bases map to TRBD2. Germline V gene data show CDR1 as SGHNT and CDR2 as YYREEE (reference sequence). The CDR3 sequence is 15 residues long. With 1 base clipped from V and 4 bases from J, the junction kept 5 bases outside the gene matches. In nucleotides, the CDR3 is TGTGCCAGCAGCTTGAACGCACTAGCGGGATACGAGCAGTACTTC. Translated: CASSLNALAGYEQYF.

The genes are TRBV10-3 and TRBJ1-4, with 7 nucleotides matching TRBD1. V shed 3 bases and J 5 bases; nucleotides not matched to a gene: 3. This CDR3 spans 14 amino acids. CDR1 ENHRY and CDR2 SYGVKD come from the germline V gene. The DNA for the CDR3 is TGTGCCATCAGTGATGGCAGGGGGAATGAAAAACTGTTTTTT. Translation gives CAISDGRGNEKLFF.

Here the CDR3 reads CAGRGQGNTEAFF. The CDR3 nucleotides are TGTGCCGGTAGGGGACAGGGGAACACTGAAGCTTTCTTT. This chain joins TRBV2 and TRBJ1-1; 9 positions match TRBD1. J lost 1 base, V lost 11 bases, and 5 bases had no gene match. Germline V gives CDR1 SNHLY, CDR2 FYNNEI. The CDR3 is 13 amino acids.

The gene calls are TRBV2 and TRBJ2-1; D might be TRBD2 (6 bases). The CDR3 is made up of 16 amino acids. CDR1 is SNHLY and CDR2 is FYNNEI in the germline V gene. V lost 7 bases and J 0 bases, leaving 16 bases between the germline ends. The CDR3 is CASMLKRVRSYNEQFF. In nucleotides, the CDR3 is TGTGCCAGCATGCTGAAGCGGGTCCGCTCCTACAATGAGCAGTTCTTC.

This rearrangement joins TRBV5-1 to TRBJ2-7; 9 bases fit TRBD1. The CDR3 is made up of 15 amino acids. CDR1 is SGHRS, CDR2 YFSETQ, per germline. The V gene end was trimmed by 4 bases and the J gene end by 3 bases; junction bases not matched to a gene: 8. Here the CDR3 reads CASSKAGTGYYEQYF. Written as DNA, the CDR3 is TGCGCCAGCAGCAAAGCCGGGACAGGGTACTACGAGCAGTACTTC.

V gene TRBV11-3 combines with J gene TRBJ2-1; 12 nucleotides line up with TRBD1. Germline-derived CDR1 and CDR2 are SGHNT and YENEEA. V was pared by 5 bases and J by 6 bases, with 8 bases of the junction left unmatched. The CDR3 extends over 16 amino acids. The CDR3 coding sequence is TGTGCCAGCAGCCGCAGGGGACAGGGGGCTTTCAATGAGCAGTTCTTC. Protein: CASSRRGQGAFNEQFF.

The gene calls are TRBV18 and TRBJ1-2, with D perhaps matching TRBD1 (6 bases). The CDR3 is made up of 16 amino acids. The ends were cut back, 1 base at V and 4 bases at J, with 16 bases in the middle. Germline lookup yields CDR1 KGHSH and CDR2 LQKENI. Written as DNA, the CDR3 is TGTGCCAGCTCACCACTGTCCGGACAGTCCTCCTATGGCTACACCTTC. Its translation: CASSPLSGQSSYGYTF.

V gene TRBV28 combines with J gene TRBJ2-1, with 8 bases aligning to TRBD2. Per germline, CDR1 MDHEN and CDR2 SYDVKM. The CDR3 contains 16 residues. V trimming: 8 bases; J trimming: 1 base; junction bases outside the gene matches: 10. This CDR3 is CASRPSGRPSYNEQFF. CDR3 DNA: TGTGCCAGCCGTCCGAGCGGGAGACCTTCCTACAATGAGCAGTTCTTC.

The rearrangement links TRBV7-2 to TRBJ1-3; D perhaps matches TRBD1 (6 bases). The CDR3 is made up of 15 amino acids. V was clipped by 5 bases and J by 3 bases, with 14 bases between them. Germline loops: CDR1 SGHTA, CDR2 FQGNSA. The CDR3: CASSAQGKGGNTIYF. In DNA, the CDR3 is TGTGCCAGCAGCGCCCAGGGGAAAGGTGGAAACACCATATATTTT.

The chain carries TRBV2 and TRBJ2-3; maybe TRBD2 (5 bases). Germline CDR1 SNHLY, CDR2 FYNNEI. V was cut by 9 bases and J by 0 bases, with 13 bases left in between. This CDR3 region has 14 residues. Written as DNA, the CDR3 is TGTGCCAGTAAGCGGATGCCTAGCACAGATACGCAGTATTTT. Its translation: CASKRMPSTDTQYF. The entire variable domain, with the rest obtained from reference TRBV2 and TRBJ2-3, is as follows: EPEVTQTPSHQVTQMGQEVILRCVPISNHLYFYWYRQILGQKVEFLVSFYNNEISEKSEIFDDQFSVERPDGSNFTLKIRSTKLEDSAMYFCASKRMPSTDTQYFGPGTRLTVL.

The chain combines TRBV19 with TRBJ1-6; 8 bases are shared with TRBD1. The CDR3 totals 14 residues. Germline V gene data show CDR1 as LNHDA and CDR2 as SQIVND (reference sequence). V lost 3 bases to trimming and J lost 12 bases; unmatched junction nucleotides: 7. Written as DNA, the CDR3 is TGTGCCAGTAGTATGACAGGGGTAGCGGAACCCCTCCACTTT. It codes for CASSMTGVAEPLHF. The entire variable domain, with the rest obtained from reference TRBV19 and TRBJ1-6, is as follows: DGGITQSPKYLFRKEGQNVTLSCEQNLNHDAMYWYRQDPGQGLRLIYYSQIVNDFQKGDIAEGYSVSREKKESFPLTVTSAQKNPTAFYLCASSMTGVAEPLHFGNGTRLTVT.

The chain links TRBV6-4 to TRBJ2-7; 11 bases are shared with TRBD2. This CDR3 is built from 15 residues. Germline CDR1 MRHNA, CDR2 SNTAGT. The V gene end was trimmed by 2 bases and the J gene end by 0 bases; junction bases not matched to a gene: 0. CDR3 DNA sequence: TGTGCCAGCAGTGACACTAGCGGGAGCTCCTACGAGCAGTACTTC. It translates to CASSDTSGSSYEQYF.

Points on this clone: A junction boundary mismatches the germline segment, possibly from a read error. This chain links TRBV29-1 with TRBJ1-3, with D possibly TRBD1 on 6 matching bases. Germline loops: CDR1 SQVTM, CDR2 ANQGSEA. CDR3 length: 11 residues. The CDR3 sequence is CSGGAANTIYF. DNA for the CDR3: TGTTCGGGGGGGGCGGCAAACACCATATATTTT. Full variable domain (remainder filled in from reference TRBV29-1 and TRBJ1-3): SAVISQKPSRDICQRGTSLTIQCQVDSQVTMMFWYRQQPGQSLTLIATANQGSEATYESGFVIDKFPISRPNLTFSTLTVSNMSPEDSSIYLCSGGAANTIYFGEGSWLTVV.